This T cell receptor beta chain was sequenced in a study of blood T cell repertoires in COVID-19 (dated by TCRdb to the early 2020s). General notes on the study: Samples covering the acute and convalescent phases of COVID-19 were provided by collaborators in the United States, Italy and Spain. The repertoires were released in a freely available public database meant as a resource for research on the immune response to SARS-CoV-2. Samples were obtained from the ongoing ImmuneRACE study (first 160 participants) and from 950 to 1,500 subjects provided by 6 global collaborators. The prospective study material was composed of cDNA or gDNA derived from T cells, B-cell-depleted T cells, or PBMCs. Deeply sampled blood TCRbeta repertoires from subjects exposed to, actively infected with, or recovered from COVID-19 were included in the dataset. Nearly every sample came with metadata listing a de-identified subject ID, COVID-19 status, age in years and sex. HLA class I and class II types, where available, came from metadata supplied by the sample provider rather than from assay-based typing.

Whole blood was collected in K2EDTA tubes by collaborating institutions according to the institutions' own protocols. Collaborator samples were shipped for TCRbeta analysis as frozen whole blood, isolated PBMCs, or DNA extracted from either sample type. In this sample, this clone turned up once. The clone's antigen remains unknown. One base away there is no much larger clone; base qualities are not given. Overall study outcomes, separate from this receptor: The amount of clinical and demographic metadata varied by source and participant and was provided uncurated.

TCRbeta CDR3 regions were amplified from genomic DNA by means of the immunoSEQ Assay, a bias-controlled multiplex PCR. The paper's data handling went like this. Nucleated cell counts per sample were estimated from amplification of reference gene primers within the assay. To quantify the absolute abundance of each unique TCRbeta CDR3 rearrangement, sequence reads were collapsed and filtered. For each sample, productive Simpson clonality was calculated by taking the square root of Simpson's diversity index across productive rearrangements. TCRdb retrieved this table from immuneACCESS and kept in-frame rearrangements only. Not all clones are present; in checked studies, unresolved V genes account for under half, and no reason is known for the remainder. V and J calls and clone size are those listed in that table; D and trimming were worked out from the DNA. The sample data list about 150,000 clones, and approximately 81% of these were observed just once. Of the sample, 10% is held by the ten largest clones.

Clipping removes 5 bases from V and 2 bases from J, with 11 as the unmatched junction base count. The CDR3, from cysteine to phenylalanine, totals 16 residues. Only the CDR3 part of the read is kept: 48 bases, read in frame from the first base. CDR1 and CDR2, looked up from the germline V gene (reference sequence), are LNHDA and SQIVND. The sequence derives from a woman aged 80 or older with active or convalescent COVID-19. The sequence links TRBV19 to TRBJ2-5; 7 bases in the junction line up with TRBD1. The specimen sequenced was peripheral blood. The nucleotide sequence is TGTGCCAGTAGTCAGCGGACAGGACCGGGACAAGAGACCCAGTACTTC. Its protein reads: CASSQRTGPGQETQYF.